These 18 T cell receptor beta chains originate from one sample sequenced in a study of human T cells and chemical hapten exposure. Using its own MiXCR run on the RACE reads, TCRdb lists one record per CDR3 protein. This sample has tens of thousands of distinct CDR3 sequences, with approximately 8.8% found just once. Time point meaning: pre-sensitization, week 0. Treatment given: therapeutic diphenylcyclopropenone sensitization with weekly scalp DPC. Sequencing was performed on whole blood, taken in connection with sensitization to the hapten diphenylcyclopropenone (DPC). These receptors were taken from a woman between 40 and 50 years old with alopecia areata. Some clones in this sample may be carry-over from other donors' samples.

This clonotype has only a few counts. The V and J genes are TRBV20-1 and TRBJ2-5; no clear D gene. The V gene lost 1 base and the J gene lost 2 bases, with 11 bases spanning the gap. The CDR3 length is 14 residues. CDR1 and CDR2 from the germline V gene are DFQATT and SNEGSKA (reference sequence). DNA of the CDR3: TGCAGTGCTAGAGCGGCGTCCCAACAAGAGACCCAGTACTTC. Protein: CSARAASQQETQYF.

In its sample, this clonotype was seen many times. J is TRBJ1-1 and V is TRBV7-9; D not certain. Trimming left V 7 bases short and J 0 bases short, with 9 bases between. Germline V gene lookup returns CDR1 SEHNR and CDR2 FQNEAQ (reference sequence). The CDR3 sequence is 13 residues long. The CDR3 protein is CASIGNMNTEAFF. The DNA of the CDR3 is TGTGCCAGCATCGGCAACATGAACACTGAAGCTTTCTTT.

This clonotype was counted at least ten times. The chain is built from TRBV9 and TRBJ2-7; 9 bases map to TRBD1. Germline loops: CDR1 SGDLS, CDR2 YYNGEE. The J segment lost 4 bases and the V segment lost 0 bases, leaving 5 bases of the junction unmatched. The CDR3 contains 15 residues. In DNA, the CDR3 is TGTGCCAGCAGCGTAGATTGGGGACAGGGTTACGAGCAGTACTTC. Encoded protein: CASSVDWGQGYEQYF.

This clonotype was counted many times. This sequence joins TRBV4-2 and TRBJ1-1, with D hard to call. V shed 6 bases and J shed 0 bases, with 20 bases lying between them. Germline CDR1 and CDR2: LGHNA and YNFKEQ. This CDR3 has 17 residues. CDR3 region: CASRHGEPEEMNTEAFF. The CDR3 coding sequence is TGTGCCAGCAGGCACGGGGAACCCGAGGAGATGAACACTGAAGCTTTCTTT.

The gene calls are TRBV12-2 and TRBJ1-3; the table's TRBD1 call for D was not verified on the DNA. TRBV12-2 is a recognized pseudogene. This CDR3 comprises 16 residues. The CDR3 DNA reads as TGTGCAAGTCGCGCCAGGGGGTGCAACTCTGGAAACACCATATATTTT. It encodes CASRARGCNSGNTIYF.

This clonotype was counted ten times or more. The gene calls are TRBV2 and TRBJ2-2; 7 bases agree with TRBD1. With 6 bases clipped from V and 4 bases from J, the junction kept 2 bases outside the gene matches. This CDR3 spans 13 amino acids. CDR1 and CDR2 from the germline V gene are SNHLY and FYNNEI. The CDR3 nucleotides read TGTGCCAGCAGGGCAGGGGGCACCGGGGAGCTGTTTTTT. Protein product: CASRAGGTGELFF.

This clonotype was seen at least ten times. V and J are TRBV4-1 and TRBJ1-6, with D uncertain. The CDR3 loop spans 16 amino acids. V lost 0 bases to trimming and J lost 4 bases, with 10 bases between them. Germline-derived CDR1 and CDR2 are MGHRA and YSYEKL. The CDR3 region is CASSQDASGYNSPLHF. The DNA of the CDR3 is TGCGCCAGCAGCCAAGATGCATCGGGGTATAATTCACCCCTCCACTTT.

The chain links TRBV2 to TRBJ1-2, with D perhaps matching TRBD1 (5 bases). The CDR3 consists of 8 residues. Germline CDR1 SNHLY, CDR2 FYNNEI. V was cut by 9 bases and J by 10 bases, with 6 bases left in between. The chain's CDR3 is CARGDYTF. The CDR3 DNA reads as TGTGCCAGAGGGGACTACACCTTC.

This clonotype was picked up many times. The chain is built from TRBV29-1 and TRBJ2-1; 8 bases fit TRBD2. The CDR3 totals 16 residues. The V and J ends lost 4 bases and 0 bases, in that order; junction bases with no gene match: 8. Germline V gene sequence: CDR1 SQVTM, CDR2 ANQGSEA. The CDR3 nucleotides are TGCAGCGTTGTAAGCGGGGGCCCGAGCTCCTACAATGAGCAGTTCTTC. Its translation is CSVVSGGPSSYNEQFF.

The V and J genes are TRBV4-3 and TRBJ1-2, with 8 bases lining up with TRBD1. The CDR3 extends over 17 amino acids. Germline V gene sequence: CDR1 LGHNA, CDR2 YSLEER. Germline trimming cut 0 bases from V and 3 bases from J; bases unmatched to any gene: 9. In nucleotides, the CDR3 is TGCGCCAGCAGCCAAGATTGGGAGGACAGGGCTTACTATGGCTACACCTTC. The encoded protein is CASSQDWEDRAYYGYTF.

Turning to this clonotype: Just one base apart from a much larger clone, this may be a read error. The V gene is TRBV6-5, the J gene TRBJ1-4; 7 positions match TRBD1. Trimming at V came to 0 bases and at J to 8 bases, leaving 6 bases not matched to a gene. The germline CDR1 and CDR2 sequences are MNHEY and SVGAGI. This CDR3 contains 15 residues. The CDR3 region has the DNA TGTGCCAGCAGTTACTCAGGGGGCGAGAAAGAAAAACTGTTTTTT. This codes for CASSYSGGEKEKLFF.

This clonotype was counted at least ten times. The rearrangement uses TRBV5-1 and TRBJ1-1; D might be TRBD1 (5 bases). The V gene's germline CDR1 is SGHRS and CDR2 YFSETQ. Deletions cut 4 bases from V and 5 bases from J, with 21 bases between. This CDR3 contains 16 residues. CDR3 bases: TGCGCCAGCAGCCAAACCTCCGGGACGGCTGGTACTGAAGCTTTCTTT. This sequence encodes CASSQTSGTAGTEAFF.

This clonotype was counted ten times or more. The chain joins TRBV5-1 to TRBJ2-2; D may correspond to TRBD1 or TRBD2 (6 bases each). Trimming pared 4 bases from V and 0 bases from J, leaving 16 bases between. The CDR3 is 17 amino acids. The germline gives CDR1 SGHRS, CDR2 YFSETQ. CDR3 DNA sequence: TGCGCCAGCAGCGCAGTAGTAGGGGGGCCGAACACCGGGGAGCTGTTTTTT. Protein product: CASSAVVGGPNTGELFF.

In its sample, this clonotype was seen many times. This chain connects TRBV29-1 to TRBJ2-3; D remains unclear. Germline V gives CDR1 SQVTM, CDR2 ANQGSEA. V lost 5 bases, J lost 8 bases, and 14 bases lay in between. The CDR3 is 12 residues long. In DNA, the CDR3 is TGCAGCGTTACCCAGTCTGCTAGTACGCAGTATTTT. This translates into CSVTQSASTQYF.

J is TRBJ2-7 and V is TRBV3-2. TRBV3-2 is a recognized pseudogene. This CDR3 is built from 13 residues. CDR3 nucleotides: TGTGCCAGCAGTCGACCGAGCTCCTACGAGCAGTACTTC. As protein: CASSRPSSYEQYF.

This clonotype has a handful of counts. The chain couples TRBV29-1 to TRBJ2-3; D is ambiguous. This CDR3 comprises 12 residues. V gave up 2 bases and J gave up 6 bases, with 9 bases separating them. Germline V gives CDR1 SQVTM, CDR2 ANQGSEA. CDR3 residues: CSVEFSSDTQYF. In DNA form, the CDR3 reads TGCAGCGTTGAATTTTCGAGTGATACGCAGTATTTT.

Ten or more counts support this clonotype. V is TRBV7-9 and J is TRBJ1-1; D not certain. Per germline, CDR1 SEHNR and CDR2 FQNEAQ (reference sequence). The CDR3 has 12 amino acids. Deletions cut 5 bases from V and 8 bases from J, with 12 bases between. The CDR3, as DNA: TGTGCCAGCAGCACGAGGACCGGAGAAGCTTTCTTT. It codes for CASSTRTGEAFF.

Here the CDR3 DNA reads TGTGCCAGCAGGAACGGGCAAGCTGGGGCCAACGTCCTGACTTTC. Protein: CASRNGQAGANVLTF. This chain joins TRBV2 and TRBJ2-6, with no clear D. CDR1 SNHLY and CDR2 FYNNEI come from the germline V gene. V lost 6 bases and J 2 bases, leaving 11 bases between the germline ends. The CDR3 spans 15 residues.